The rows below give T cell receptor beta chains drawn from one sample of a study of cytotoxic CD8 clonotypes in ibrutinib-treated CLL. Libraries were prepared by immunoSEQ multiplex PCR; TCRdb keeps only in-frame clonotypes and omits some of them. Of fewer than 150,000 clones listed, less than 90% are singletons. Sequencing used PBMCs, obtained after 24 months of ibrutinib treatment. These receptors were obtained from a human donor with chronic lymphocytic leukemia. Both conserved end residues are part of each CDR3. Each record gives: V gene, D gene, clone size, J gene, CDR3 DNA, CDR3 protein. D genes are given only for firm matches. Clone size is stated in some rows and not others, as once, few, many or a class when expanded.

v_call: TRBV11-2
d_call: NA
clone_size: NA
j_call: TRBJ1-1
cdr3_nt: TGTGCCAGCAGCTTATCCCGTCAGCCGAACACTGAAGCTTTCTTT
cdr3_aa: CASSLSRQPNTEAFF

v_call: TRBV28
d_call: NA
clone_size: NA
j_call: TRBJ2-7
cdr3_nt: TGTGCCAGCAGACCAGTACGCTCCTACGAGCAGTACTTC
cdr3_aa: CASRPVRSYEQYF

v_call: TRBV29-1
d_call: TRBD1
clone_size: NA
j_call: TRBJ1-2
cdr3_nt: TGCAGCGTTGAAGCGGACAGGGGGCGGTTTGGCTACACCTTC
cdr3_aa: CSVEADRGRFGYTF

v_call: TRBV5-5
d_call: NA
clone_size: NA
j_call: TRBJ1-5
cdr3_nt: TGTGCCAGCAGCTTGTCTCTGGCGGGGATAAGCAATCAGCCCCAGCATTTT
cdr3_aa: CASSLSLAGISNQPQHF

v_call: TRBV13
d_call: TRBD2
clone_size: NA
j_call: TRBJ2-7
cdr3_nt: TGTGCCAGCACCCAACTGGGGGGGAGGAACGAGCAGTACTTC
cdr3_aa: CASTQLGGRNEQYF

v_call: TRBV15
d_call: TRBD2
clone_size: once
j_call: TRBJ2-1
cdr3_nt: TGTGCCACCAGCAGAGTTGGCGGGGGTCCTCTCAATGAGCAGTTCTTC
cdr3_aa: CATSRVGGGPLNEQFF

v_call: TRBV7-9
d_call: NA
clone_size: NA
j_call: TRBJ1-3
cdr3_nt: TGTGCCAGCAGCTTAACTCTCAGTGTCTCTGGAAACACCATATATTTT
cdr3_aa: CASSLTLSVSGNTIYF

v_call: TRBV11-2
d_call: TRBD2
clone_size: once
j_call: TRBJ2-5
cdr3_nt: TGTGCCAGCAGCCGGGACTACGTTGCGGAGACCCAGTACTTC
cdr3_aa: CASSRDYVAETQYF

v_call: TRBV10-3
d_call: TRBD1
clone_size: NA
j_call: TRBJ1-2
cdr3_nt: TGTGCCATCACTGGGGGGCTAGGACAGGGGGACCCGGCTAACTATGGCTACACCTTC
cdr3_aa: CAITGGLGQGDPANYGYTF

v_call: TRBV18
d_call: TRBD1
clone_size: NA
j_call: TRBJ2-7
cdr3_nt: TGTGCCAGCTCACCAGTTGGTGCAGGGGGTTCCCAGTACTTC
cdr3_aa: CASSPVGAGGSQYF

v_call: TRBV7-9
d_call: NA
clone_size: NA
j_call: TRBJ1-6
cdr3_nt: TGTGCCAGCAGCTTAGGGGGCGCAAATAATTCACCCCTCCACTTT
cdr3_aa: CASSLGGANNSPLHF

v_call: TRBV5-1
d_call: NA
clone_size: NA
j_call: TRBJ2-7
cdr3_nt: TGCGCCAGCAGCTTGCTGGGGGCCTCCTACGAGCAGTACTTC
cdr3_aa: CASSLLGASYEQYF

v_call: TRBV6-5
d_call: NA
clone_size: NA
j_call: TRBJ2-3
cdr3_nt: TGTGCCAGCAGTTATTCAAGGCAACCTTATGATACGCAGTATTTT
cdr3_aa: CASSYSRQPYDTQYF

v_call: TRBV19
d_call: TRBD1
clone_size: NA
j_call: TRBJ2-5
cdr3_nt: TGTGCCAGTAGTGTCGAGGGGGCTGCAAAGACCCAGTACTTC
cdr3_aa: CASSVEGAAKTQYF

v_call: TRBV9
d_call: NA
clone_size: NA
j_call: TRBJ2-3
cdr3_nt: TGTGCCAGCAGCGTAGCTGGGGGGCGTGGAGATACGCAGTATTTT
cdr3_aa: CASSVAGGRGDTQYF

v_call: TRBV14
d_call: NA
clone_size: NA
j_call: TRBJ2-1
cdr3_nt: TGTGCCAGCAGCCAAAGCTCCGCGTTGGGCTACAATGAGCAGTTCTTC
cdr3_aa: CASSQSSALGYNEQFF

v_call: TRBV28
d_call: NA
clone_size: NA
j_call: TRBJ1-2
cdr3_nt: TGTGCCAGCACCCCCGACACAATCTATGGCTACACCTTC
cdr3_aa: CASTPDTIYGYTF

v_call: TRBV27
d_call: NA
clone_size: NA
j_call: TRBJ1-5
cdr3_nt: TGTGCCAGCAGTTTCAGTCCGGGTCAGCCCCAGCATTTT
cdr3_aa: CASSFSPGQPQHF

v_call: TRBV10-3
d_call: TRBD1
clone_size: once
j_call: TRBJ2-4
cdr3_nt: TGTGCCATCAGTGATTGGACAGGGAGCAAAAACATTCAGTACTTC
cdr3_aa: CAISDWTGSKNIQYF

v_call: TRBV6-5
d_call: NA
clone_size: NA
j_call: TRBJ2-3
cdr3_nt: TGTGCCAGCAGTAGACTTCGCACAGATACGCAGTATTTT
cdr3_aa: CASSRLRTDTQYF

v_call: TRBV5-1
d_call: TRBD2
clone_size: once
j_call: TRBJ2-5
cdr3_nt: TGCGCCAGCAGCCATCGGGGTAGCGGGGAGACCCAGTACTTC
cdr3_aa: CASSHRGSGETQYF

v_call: TRBV6-5
d_call: NA
clone_size: few
j_call: TRBJ1-2
cdr3_nt: TGTGCCAGCAGTTACTCAGCCCACTATGGCTACACCTTC
cdr3_aa: CASSYSAHYGYTF

v_call: TRBV5-1
d_call: TRBD1
clone_size: NA
j_call: TRBJ2-7
cdr3_nt: TGCGCCAGCAGCTCGGGGACAGGGGGTCTGCCTGGCGAGCAGTACTTC
cdr3_aa: CASSSGTGGLPGEQYF

v_call: TRBV6-6
d_call: TRBD1
clone_size: NA
j_call: TRBJ1-2
cdr3_nt: TGTGCCAGCAGGCCCGGGACAGGGGCGACGGACTATGGCTACACCTTC
cdr3_aa: CASRPGTGATDYGYTF

v_call: TRBV28
d_call: NA
clone_size: few
j_call: TRBJ1-1
cdr3_nt: TGTGCCAGTCAGACCCAGGAATACACTGAAGCTTTCTTT
cdr3_aa: CASQTQEYTEAFF

v_call: TRBV6-5
d_call: NA
clone_size: once
j_call: TRBJ2-7
cdr3_nt: TGTGCCAGCAGTTTGGACTACGAGCAGTACTTC
cdr3_aa: CASSLDYEQYF

v_call: TRBV6-5
d_call: NA
clone_size: once
j_call: TRBJ1-6
cdr3_nt: TGTGCCAGCAGTTACGAAGGCGCGGCTTCACCCCTCCACTTT
cdr3_aa: CASSYEGAASPLHF

v_call: TRBV4-3
d_call: NA
clone_size: NA
j_call: TRBJ1-1
cdr3_nt: TGCGCCAGCAGCCACCTACAGGGACTGAACACTGAAGCTTTCTTT
cdr3_aa: CASSHLQGLNTEAFF

v_call: TRBV25-1
d_call: NA
clone_size: few
j_call: TRBJ2-7
cdr3_nt: TGTGCCAGCAGTGCGGGGGGCGGACGGGCCTACGAGCAGTACTTC
cdr3_aa: CASSAGGGRAYEQYF

v_call: TRBV27
d_call: NA
clone_size: NA
j_call: TRBJ1-5
cdr3_nt: TGTGCCAGCAGTTTGGTTGGGGGCAGCAATCAGCCCCAGCATTTT
cdr3_aa: CASSLVGGSNQPQHF

v_call: TRBV7-3
d_call: NA
clone_size: NA
j_call: TRBJ2-1
cdr3_nt: TGTGCCAGCAGCCCGTCAGGTGGGAATGAGCAGTTCTTC
cdr3_aa: CASSPSGGNEQFF

v_call: TRBV30
d_call: TRBD1
clone_size: NA
j_call: TRBJ2-2
cdr3_nt: TGTGCCTGGGTGAGGGGGCCAGGCGGGGAGCTGTTTTTT
cdr3_aa: CAWVRGPGGELFF

v_call: TRBV28
d_call: TRBD1
clone_size: NA
j_call: TRBJ1-1
cdr3_nt: TGTGCCAGCAGTTTCGGACAGGCGGGGGGTAGCACTGAAGCTTTCTTT
cdr3_aa: CASSFGQAGGSTEAFF

v_call: TRBV19
d_call: NA
clone_size: NA
j_call: TRBJ1-2
cdr3_nt: TGTGCCAGCCGGATCAACTATGGCTACACCTTC
cdr3_aa: CASRINYGYTF

v_call: TRBV6-5
d_call: NA
clone_size: NA
j_call: TRBJ1-5
cdr3_nt: TGTGCCAGCAGTTACTCGTGGGGCTCAAATCAGCCCCAGCATTTT
cdr3_aa: CASSYSWGSNQPQHF

v_call: TRBV5-4
d_call: TRBD1
clone_size: NA
j_call: TRBJ1-2
cdr3_nt: TGTGCCAGCAGCCCCGGGACAGAATATGGCTACACCTTC
cdr3_aa: CASSPGTEYGYTF

v_call: TRBV19
d_call: NA
clone_size: NA
j_call: TRBJ2-7
cdr3_nt: TGTGCCAGTAGTATAAACCCGTTCGGAGGGTTGCCCTACGAGCAGTACTTC
cdr3_aa: CASSINPFGGLPYEQYF

v_call: TRBV7-9
d_call: NA
clone_size: NA
j_call: TRBJ2-3
cdr3_nt: TGTGCCAGCAGCTTAGTGGGGAACTTAGCAGATACGCAGTATTTT
cdr3_aa: CASSLVGNLADTQYF

v_call: TRBV4-3
d_call: TRBD1
clone_size: NA
j_call: TRBJ2-7
cdr3_nt: TGCGCCAGCAGCGCGTCGGGACAGGGGAGCTCCTACGAGCAGTACTTC
cdr3_aa: CASSASGQGSSYEQYF

v_call: TRBV12-5
d_call: TRBD1
clone_size: NA
j_call: TRBJ2-7
cdr3_nt: TGTGCTAGTGGCACATCCGGGACAGTCGAGCAGTACTTC
cdr3_aa: CASGTSGTVEQYF

v_call: TRBV14
d_call: TRBD1
clone_size: NA
j_call: TRBJ2-7
cdr3_nt: TGTGCCAGCAGCCAACCGGGACAGCACTATTCCTACGAGCAGTACTTC
cdr3_aa: CASSQPGQHYSYEQYF

v_call: TRBV7-9
d_call: TRBD1
clone_size: once
j_call: TRBJ1-1
cdr3_nt: TGTGCCAGCAGCTTAGGCGAGGGGGCCTTCACTGAAGCTTTCTTT
cdr3_aa: CASSLGEGAFTEAFF

v_call: TRBV6-4
d_call: NA
clone_size: NA
j_call: TRBJ1-4
cdr3_nt: TGTGCCAGCAGTGCGTTCATGGGTGAAAAACTGTTTTTT
cdr3_aa: CASSAFMGEKLFF

v_call: TRBV5-6
d_call: TRBD1
clone_size: NA
j_call: TRBJ1-2
cdr3_nt: TGTGCCAGCAGCTCAGAACAGGGGCGGTACTATGGCTACACCTTC
cdr3_aa: CASSSEQGRYYGYTF

v_call: TRBV5-4
d_call: NA
clone_size: NA
j_call: TRBJ2-7
cdr3_nt: TGTGCCAGCAGCCCAAACCCTAGCGTACCCTACGAGCAGTACTTC
cdr3_aa: CASSPNPSVPYEQYF

v_call: TRBV19
d_call: NA
clone_size: NA
j_call: TRBJ1-1
cdr3_nt: TGTGCCAGTAGTATAGGGGGACTGAAAAACACTGAAGCTTTCTTT
cdr3_aa: CASSIGGLKNTEAFF

v_call: TRBV2
d_call: NA
clone_size: NA
j_call: TRBJ1-1
cdr3_nt: TGTGCCAGCGGGGGCCCTGAAGCTTTCTTT
cdr3_aa: CASGGPEAFF

v_call: TRBV28
d_call: NA
clone_size: NA
j_call: TRBJ2-3
cdr3_nt: TGTGCCAGCAGACCTCCCGGGATTACAGATACGCAGTATTTT
cdr3_aa: CASRPPGITDTQYF